These T cell receptor beta chains were read from a single sample in a study of shared clonotypes between healthy human individuals. Produced via immunoSEQ multiplex PCR; TCRdb's table is partial and in-frame only. This table has roughly 300,000 clones, 73% appearing once. Sequencing was carried out using memory CD4+ T cells sorted from blood. These receptors were taken from a man aged 25 to 45 in good health. The CDR3 runs from the conserved cysteine through the conserved F or W.

TRBV9	TRBJ2-1	CASSVGRASGRNEQFF
TRBV11-2	TRBJ2-2	CASSNLRRAATGELFF
TRBV9	TRBJ2-1	CASSVLAGEYNEQFF
TRBV6-5	TRBJ2-7	CASRGTGREQYF
TRBV2	TRBJ1-5	CASTGTGAQPQHF
TRBV7-8	TRBJ1-5	CASSPNAGQPQHF
TRBV2	TRBJ1-3	CASSEKGVSGNTIYF
TRBV10-3	TRBJ2-1	CAITPMGSNEQFF
TRBV5-6	TRBJ2-1	CASSLDSYNEQFF
TRBV4-3	TRBJ2-5	CASSQGRVGGGETQYF
TRBV27	TRBJ2-1	CASSRFTSYNEQFF
TRBV5-5	TRBJ2-2	CASSLWKNTGELFF
TRBV19	TRBJ2-7	CASSPSLAGAGEQYF
TRBV25-1	TRBJ2-1	CASSDHRGSYNEQFF
TRBV18	TRBJ2-7	CASSPRQVGEQYF
TRBV11-2	TRBJ1-1	CASSFLRQLNTEAFF
TRBV7-9	TRBJ1-2	CASSYRDLNYGYTF
TRBV2	TRBJ2-3	CASRRTGQGGSDTQYF
TRBV14	TRBJ2-2	CASSFELFGELFF
TRBV5-1	TRBJ2-1	CASSLAGSYNEQFF
TRBV18	TRBJ2-5	CASSQTGTSGQKTQYF